This entry describes one TCR beta chain. This sample stems from a study of T cell changes during pregnancy in multiple sclerosis. Generated by immunoSEQ multiplex PCR, the TCRdb table keeps only in-frame clones and is missing some. The sample contains some 76,000 clones, around nine tenths of which appear only once. The CDR3 loop spans 17 amino acids. Germline loops: CDR1 MGHRA, CDR2 YSYEKL. V dropped 3 bases and J dropped 0; count of bases not matched to a gene: 10. The clonotype originates from a female donor with multiple sclerosis, enrolled in a pregnancy study. The source was CD4+ T cells from peripheral blood mononuclear cells, collected after pregnancy. J is TRBJ2-7 and V is TRBV4-1; 8 nucleotides match TRBD2. CDR3 sequence: CASSHTISGAGSYEQYF. The CDR3 bases are TGCGCCAGCAGCCACACGATTAGCGGGGCGGGCTCCTACGAGCAGTACTTC.